This section outlines one T cell receptor (beta chain) sequence together with its context. The target antigen is unknown. The data were obtained in a study of STAT5B mutations in CD4+ large granular lymphocyte leukemia. Points from the study as a whole: About a quarter of private leukemic clonotypes occurred rarely in other patients' non-leukemic repertoires.

Buffy coats from healthy blood donors served as controls. The assay was run at survey level. Profiling relied on immunoSEQ multiplex PCR, and the TCRdb table lists in-frame clones only, not all of them. The sample lists around 34,000 clones; 85% were seen once. The receptor comes from a human donor in good health. Sequenced sample: CD4+ T cells from blood buffy coats.

CDR3 nucleotides: TGTGCCAGCAGCGGGGACACAGGGGCAGGAGAGACCCAGTACTTC. The encoded protein is CASSGDTGAGETQYF. This rearrangement joins TRBV11-3 to TRBJ2-5; 7 positions agree with TRBD1. The CDR3 loop spans 15 amino acids. V shed 5 bases, J shed 4 bases, and the junction held 10 bases outside the gene matches. Germline CDR1 and CDR2: SGHNT and YENEEA.